One sample yielded the 9 T cell receptor beta chains listed below, sequenced in a study of T cell repertoires in cytomegalovirus infection (dated by TCRdb to about 2019). The meaning of the sample's treatment or condition label: in vitro stimulation with specific CMV peptide epitopes to enrich CMV-specific T cells. TCRdb records Illumina HiSeq 1500 as the sequencer. TCRdb itself trimmed the public reads at Q25 with fastp, ran MiXCR and retained productive beta chains. One record per CDR3 amino acid sequence lists the most common genes and DNA. Across this sample there are about 110,000 distinct CDR3 sequences, with under 50% seen only once. The top ten hold just under 75% of the sample. These TCRs are of unknown antigen specificity. Material: CD8+ T cells from cultured PBMCs, obtained from culture after CMV antigen stimulation. The receptors were sampled from a human donor in good health (CMV status not recorded). Some clones in this sample may be carry-over from other donors' samples.

This clonotype was seen a few times. The J gene is TRBJ1-3, the V gene TRBV12-3 or TRBV12-4, with D unresolved. There are 12 residues in the CDR3. V shed 4 bases and J shed 4 bases, with 5 bases lying between them. The CDR3 DNA follows: TGTGCCAGCAGTTCCACAGGAAACACCATATATTTT. Its translation is CASSSTGNTIYF.

This clonotype came up a few times. J is TRBJ2-7 and V is TRBV4-1; 12 bases are shared with TRBD1. This CDR3 spans 15 amino acids. The V gene end was trimmed by 5 bases and the J gene end by 4 bases; junction bases not matched to a gene: 6. The germline V gene has CDR1 MGHRA and CDR2 YSYEKL. This CDR3 is CASSFGTGGYYEQYF. The DNA of the CDR3 is TGCGCCAGCAGCTTCGGGACAGGGGGCTATTACGAGCAGTACTTC.

DNA of the CDR3: TGCAGTGTTAGCCCTCGGGGCGACGAGCAGTACTTC. Translated, it gives CSVSPRGDEQYF. The chain uses TRBV20-1 and TRBJ2-7; the D gene could be TRBD1 or TRBD2 (5 bases each). The germline gives CDR1 DFQATT, CDR2 SNEGSKA (reference sequence). CDR3 length: 12 residues. V lost 7 bases, J lost 5 bases, and 15 bases lay in between.

V gene TRBV11-2 combines with J gene TRBJ2-2, with 9 bases aligning to TRBD1. With V trimmed by 4 bases and J by 6 bases, 9 bases remained unmatched. CDR1 is SGHAT, CDR2 FQNNGV, per germline. The CDR3 spans 16 residues. The CDR3 sequence: CASSSLPGQGAGELFF. CDR3 in DNA: TGTGCCAGCAGCTCGCTGCCGGGACAGGGTGCCGGGGAGCTGTTTTTT.

This clonotype was counted a few times. The chain recombines TRBV27 with TRBJ1-1; D call uncertain. V was clipped by 9 bases and J by 2 bases, with 16 bases between them. The CDR3 sequence is 14 residues long. CDR1 and CDR2 from the germline V gene are MNHEY and SMNVEV (reference sequence). CDR3 bases: TGTGCCAGTCGCGAATCTGGATTTAACACTGAAGCTTTCTTT. It yields the protein CASRESGFNTEAFF.

This clonotype was observed a few times. V gene TRBV6-2 or TRBV6-3 combines with J gene TRBJ1-5; D unclear. Trimming stripped 2 bases from V and 9 bases from J, with 11 bases between. CDR1 and CDR2 from the germline V gene are MNHEY and SVGEGT. This CDR3 has 13 residues. CDR3 region: CASSYGTRMPQHF. The CDR3, as DNA: TGTGCCAGCAGTTACGGTACCCGGATGCCCCAGCATTTT.

In this sample, this clonotype turned up many times. The chain employs TRBV7-9 and TRBJ2-7; TRBD1 agrees at 12 bases. This CDR3 comprises 15 residues. Germline V gives CDR1 SEHNR, CDR2 FQNEAQ (reference sequence). V was pared by 5 bases and J by 7 bases, with 9 bases of the junction left unmatched. This CDR3 reads CASSIRDRGRWEQYF. The CDR3 DNA is TGTGCCAGCAGCATCCGGGACAGGGGGCGGTGGGAGCAGTACTTC.

The rearrangement uses TRBV20-1 and TRBJ1-4; 9 nucleotides match TRBD1. Germline CDR1 reads DFQATT; CDR2 reads SNEGSKA (reference sequence). The CDR3 is made up of 17 amino acids. The trim removed 6 bases at V and 0 bases at J, leaving 11 bases unmatched. The CDR3, as DNA: TGCAGTGCGCTACGACAGGGGGACAGCCCAACTAATGAAAAACTGTTTTTT. This encodes CSALRQGDSPTNEKLFF.

The V gene is TRBV20-1, the J gene TRBJ1-6; D may be TRBD1 (5 bases). CDR3 length: 14 residues. Looked up from germline, CDR1 is DFQATT and CDR2 is SNEGSKA (reference sequence). V lost 5 bases and J lost 6, with 14 bases in between. This CDR3 is CSAWGGVANSPLHF. CDR3 in DNA: TGCAGTGCTTGGGGAGGGGTAGCTAATTCACCCCTCCACTTT.